These T cell receptor beta chains were read from a single sample in a study of blood T cell repertoires in COVID-19. Assay: immunoSEQ multiplex PCR; the TCRdb copy retains only in-frame clones and omits some. The data contain 440,000 or so clones, approximately 91% of them singletons. The sequencing sample was made of peripheral blood. The source of these receptors is a woman aged 40 to 55 with COVID-19, enrolled during active disease. Each CDR3 is given with its conserved first and last residue. The order of the fields is D gene, J gene, clone size, V gene, CDR3 length, CDR3 protein, CDR3 DNA. The D gene is left open where the match is weak. Where a row states a size, it is once, few, many or the class of an expanded clone; other rows omit it.

>TRBD1|TRBJ2-3|NA|TRBV4-1|15
CASSQAQGAWDTQYF
TGCGCCAGCAGCCAAGCACAGGGGGCTTGGGATACGCAGTATTTT
>TRBD1|TRBJ2-5|NA|TRBV2|14
CASSIDRGGETQYF
TGTGCCAGCAGCATAGACAGGGGGGGAGAGACCCAGTACTTC
>NA|TRBJ1-4|NA|TRBV5-1|14
CASSSRGTNEKLFF
TGCGCCAGCAGCTCCAGGGGTACTAATGAAAAACTGTTTTTT
>NA|TRBJ1-4|NA|TRBV5-4|15
CASSLGGPQNEKLFF
TGTGCCAGCAGCTTGGGGGGGCCCCAGAATGAAAAACTGTTTTTT
>TRBD1|TRBJ1-4|NA|TRBV7-8|18
CASSLRGGTGSRNEKLFF
TGTGCCAGCAGCTTAAGGGGGGGGACAGGGAGTAGGAATGAAAAACTGTTTTTT
>TRBD1|TRBJ1-6|NA|TRBV14|14
CASSHTQGGSPLHF
TGTGCCAGCAGCCATACTCAGGGGGGTTCACCCCTCCACTTT
>NA|TRBJ1-1|NA|TRBV7-9|13
CASSVRDTSEAFF
TGTGCCAGCAGCGTCCGGGACACCAGCGAAGCTTTCTTT
>NA|TRBJ2-2|NA|TRBV5-1|15
CASSPGLMNTGELFF
TGCGCCAGCAGCCCGGGACTTATGAACACCGGGGAGCTGTTTTTT
>TRBD2|TRBJ2-7|NA|TRBV28|18
CASSPPLVAGVRAYEQYF
TGTGCCAGCAGTCCCCCCTTGGTAGCGGGAGTGCGGGCCTACGAGCAGTACTTC
>NA|TRBJ2-3|NA|TRBV24-1|14
CATSRNRGTDTQYF
TGTGCCACCAGTAGAAATCGGGGCACAGATACGCAGTATTTT
>NA|TRBJ1-1|NA|TRBV7-3|13
CASSSTGRTEAFF
TGTGCCAGCAGCTCAACAGGGAGGACTGAAGCTTTCTTT
>NA|TRBJ1-5|NA|TRBV10-3|13
CAARASGDQPQHF
TGTGCCGCCCGAGCTTCCGGGGATCAGCCCCAGCATTTT
>NA|TRBJ1-5|NA|TRBV19|16
CASSIFVTGGNQPQHF
TGTGCCAGTAGTATTTTTGTGACTGGGGGGAATCAGCCCCAGCATTTT
>NA|TRBJ1-4|NA|TRBV5-1|15
CASSPTGTKNEKLFF
TGCGCCAGCAGCCCAACCGGGACAAAGAATGAAAAACTGTTTTTT
>NA|TRBJ2-3|NA|TRBV11-1|15
CASSPRAGHTDTQYF
TGTGCCAGCAGCCCCCGGGCGGGCCACACAGATACGCAGTATTTT
>NA|TRBJ1-2|NA|TRBV29-1|14
CSVEELGQGYGYTF
TGCAGCGTTGAAGAACTTGGGCAGGGATACGGCTACACCTTC
>NA|TRBJ1-3|NA|TRBV5-1|18
CASSLDHIGGVAGNTIYF
TGCGCCAGCAGCCTCGATCATATCGGAGGGGTAGCTGGAAACACCATATATTTT
>TRBD1|TRBJ2-2|NA|TRBV24-1|16
CATSGPTGGPTGELFF
TGTGCCACCAGTGGCCCGACAGGGGGCCCTACCGGGGAGCTGTTTTTT
>TRBD2|TRBJ2-3|NA|TRBV9|20
CASSARMTSGGAGPTDTQYF
TGTGCCAGCAGCGCGAGAATGACTAGCGGGGGGGCCGGGCCCACAGATACGCAGTATTTT
>NA|TRBJ2-1|NA|TRBV18|13
CASSPLPYNEQFF
TGTGCCAGCTCACCACTTCCTTACAATGAGCAGTTCTTC
>NA|TRBJ2-1|NA|TRBV20-1|10
CSATGNEQFF
TGCAGTGCTACAGGGAATGAGCAGTTCTTC
>TRBD2|TRBJ2-7|NA|TRBV6-5|16
CASSYLRAGVPYEQYF
TGTGCCAGCAGTTACCTTCGGGCGGGAGTGCCCTACGAGCAGTACTTC
>TRBD1|TRBJ1-3|NA|TRBV6-1|13
CASSVGTGGTLGF
TGTGCCAGCAGTGTAGGGACAGGGGGCACGTTGGGTTTT
>NA|TRBJ2-3|NA|TRBV2|13
CASRDSGPHTQYF
TGTGCCAGCAGGGACAGTGGGCCTCATACGCAGTATTTT
>TRBD1|TRBJ1-1|NA|TRBV19|16
CASSRRGQTMNTEAFF
TGTGCCAGTAGTAGACGGGGACAGACAATGAACACTGAAGCTTTCTTT
>TRBD1|TRBJ1-1|NA|TRBV6-5|14
CASNGEGARTEAFF
TGTGCCAGCAACGGTGAGGGGGCGCGGACTGAAGCTTTCTTT
>NA|TRBJ2-5|NA|TRBV6-1|14
CASSEGRVGSAQYF
TGTGCCAGCAGTGAAGGCAGGGTGGGTTCGGCCCAGTACTTC
>TRBD2|TRBJ2-5|NA|TRBV10-3|18
CAISEVRLAGGRGETQYF
TGTGCCATCAGTGAGGTGCGACTAGCGGGGGGTAGAGGAGAGACCCAGTACTTC
>TRBD1|TRBJ1-1|NA|TRBV6-6|15
CASSYSGQGNTEAFF
TGTGCCAGCAGTTACTCGGGACAGGGGAACACTGAAGCTTTCTTT
>NA|TRBJ2-3|NA|TRBV7-8|13
CASSRGHADTQYF
TGTGCCAGCAGCCGAGGGCATGCAGATACGCAGTATTTT
>TRBD2|TRBJ2-7|NA|TRBV11-3|18
CASSLDPPIGGSPYEQYF
TGTGCCAGCAGCTTAGATCCCCCTATTGGCGGGAGTCCCTACGAGCAGTACTTC
>TRBD1|TRBJ1-2|NA|TRBV7-9|16
CASSLDFDGTGYGYTF
TGTGCCAGCAGCTTAGACTTTGACGGGACAGGTTATGGCTACACCTTC
>NA|TRBJ1-5|NA|TRBV7-6|15
CASSLAAAGVEPQHF
TGTGCCAGCAGCTTAGCGGCAGCGGGTGTGGAGCCCCAGCATTTT
>NA|TRBJ1-6|NA|TRBV5-4|18
CASSSDGGGGSYNSPLHF
TGTGCCAGCAGCTCAGACGGGGGAGGGGGCTCCTATAATTCACCCCTCCACTTT
>TRBD2|TRBJ2-1|NA|TRBV6-2/TRBV6-3|15
CASSRAGVGNNEQFF
TGTGCCAGCAGCAGGGCGGGAGTAGGGAACAATGAGCAGTTCTTC
>TRBD2|TRBJ2-7|NA|TRBV27|15
CASSFGGGPPYEQYF
TGTGCCAGCAGCTTCGGCGGGGGGCCGCCCTACGAGCAGTACTTC
>NA|TRBJ2-1|NA|TRBV28|16
CASTKSGLSSYNEQFF
TGTGCCAGCACGAAGAGCGGACTGAGCTCCTACAATGAGCAGTTCTTC
>TRBD1|TRBJ1-1|NA|TRBV19|15
CASSIGPGGFGEAFF
TGTGCCAGTAGTATTGGGCCAGGGGGCTTTGGTGAAGCTTTCTTT
>NA|TRBJ1-2|NA|TRBV12-2|22
CASRLGTPTVSPRDRSNYGYTF
TGTGCAAGTCGCTTAGGGACCCCGACGGTCTCACCAAGGGACAGAAGTAACTATGGCTACACCTTC
>TRBD2|TRBJ2-1|NA|TRBV24-1|15
CATSDSAGEKYEQFF
TGTGCCACCAGTGATTCGGCGGGAGAGAAGTATGAGCAGTTCTTC
>NA|TRBJ1-1|NA|TRBV2|16
CASSERRQVQNTEAFF
TGTGCCAGCAGTGAACGACGACAGGTACAGAACACTGAAGCTTTCTTT
>NA|TRBJ1-1|NA|TRBV5-1|17
CASSLGQTSFMNTEAFF
TGCGCCAGCAGCTTGGGACAGACATCGTTCATGAACACTGAAGCTTTCTTT
>NA|TRBJ2-5|once|TRBV5-1|12
CASSLARETQYF
TGCGCCAGCAGCTTGGCTAGGGAGACCCAGTACTTC
>NA|TRBJ1-6|once|TRBV3-1/TRBV3-2|12
CASSLQNSPLHF
TGTGCCAGCAGCCTACAGAATTCACCCCTCCACTTT
>NA|TRBJ1-2|NA|TRBV19|13
CASSPTRGYGYTF
TGTGCCAGTAGTCCCACCCGGGGCTATGGCTACACCTTC
>TRBD1|TRBJ2-7|NA|TRBV19|13
CASSSGTGYEQYF
TGTGCCAGTAGCTCCGGGACAGGGTACGAGCAGTACTTC
>TRBD2|TRBJ2-1|NA|TRBV19|17
CASSTSSGGSSYNEQFF
TGTGCCAGTAGTACTTCTAGCGGGGGGAGCAGCTACAATGAGCAGTTCTTC